One and the same sample provided the 13 T cell receptor beta chains below, sequenced in a study of blood T cell repertoires in COVID-19. Clones were read by immunoSEQ multiplex PCR, and TCRdb kept only the in-frame ones, dropping some. This table has 150,000 to 200,000 clones, around 90% appearing once. Sequencing used peripheral blood. These receptors all come from a man between 45 and 60 years old with acute or convalescent COVID-19.

The genes are TRBV5-1 and TRBJ2-7; TRBD1 matches 7 bases. The length of the CDR3 is 16 residues. Germline CDR1 and CDR2: SGHRS and YFSETQ. With V trimmed by 1 base and J by 0 bases, 7 bases remained unmatched. The CDR3 region has the DNA TGCGCCAGCAGCTTGTGGACAGGTATCCCCTCCTACGAGCAGTACTTC. It yields the protein CASSLWTGIPSYEQYF.

The chain employs TRBV5-4 and TRBJ2-7, with 9 positions matching TRBD1. V lost 4 bases and J lost 1; bases outside the gene matches: 9. The CDR3 is made up of 16 amino acids. The germline CDR1 and CDR2 sequences are SGHNT and YYREEE (reference sequence). The CDR3 here is CASSTTGGRTSYEQYV. In nucleotides, the CDR3 is TGTGCCAGCAGCACAACAGGGGGCCGGACATCCTACGAGCAGTACGTC.

The chain joins TRBV2 to TRBJ1-6; 7 bases agree with TRBD1. The CDR3 is 15 residues long. CDR1 and CDR2 from the germline V gene are SNHLY and FYNNEI. After removal of 4 bases from V and 7 bases from J, the junction contained 7 bases not matched to a gene. The CDR3 sequence: CASSGQGDGNSPLHF. The DNA of the CDR3 is TGTGCCAGCAGTGGACAGGGAGATGGAAATTCACCCCTCCACTTT. Supplemented by reference TRBV2 and TRBJ1-6, the full variable domain reads EPEVTQTPSHQVTQMGQEVILRCVPISNHLYFYWYRQILGQKVEFLVSFYNNEISEKSEIFDDQFSVERPDGSNFTLKIRSTKLEDSAMYFCASSGQGDGNSPLHFGNGTRLTVT.

The chain links TRBV7-9 to TRBJ1-3, with 7 bases matching TRBD1. Unmatched junction bases numbered 11, after V lost 4 bases and J lost 14 bases. Germline loops: CDR1 SEHNR, CDR2 FQNEAQ (reference sequence). The CDR3 sequence is 13 residues long. The CDR3 protein is CASSSPLPDRVYF. The DNA of the CDR3 is TGTGCCAGCAGCTCCCCTTTACCCGACAGGGTATATTTT.

The chain carries TRBV10-3 and TRBJ1-1, with 11 bases fitting TRBD1. Germline V gene lookup returns CDR1 ENHRY and CDR2 SYGVKD. This CDR3 contains 16 residues. V shed 9 bases and J 0 bases; nucleotides not matched to a gene: 9. The CDR3 loop is CAIGQGAEPMNTEAFF. As DNA, the CDR3 is TGTGCCATTGGACAGGGGGCAGAGCCCATGAACACTGAAGCTTTCTTT.

This sequence joins TRBV28 and TRBJ2-6; 8 positions match TRBD1. The CDR3 spans 19 residues. Germline values: CDR1 MDHEN, CDR2 SYDVKM. V was pared by 5 bases and J by 0 bases, with 12 bases of the junction left unmatched. CDR3 residues: CASSPRQGRLLSGANVLTF. As DNA, the CDR3 is TGTGCCAGCAGTCCACGACAGGGGCGACTCCTCTCTGGGGCCAACGTCCTGACTTTC.

The V and J genes are TRBV27 and TRBJ2-3, with 11 nucleotides matching TRBD2. The CDR3 length is 17 residues. Unmatched junction bases numbered 14, after V lost 8 bases and J lost 4 bases. Germline lookup yields CDR1 MNHEY and CDR2 SMNVEV (reference sequence). The DNA of the CDR3 is TGTGCCAGCGGGACAGCGGGACTAGCGGAATTTTCAGATACGCAGTATTTT. It encodes CASGTAGLAEFSDTQYF.

J is TRBJ2-3 and V is TRBV28; 11 bases are a match to TRBD1. The J segment lost 3 bases and the V segment lost 7 bases, leaving 6 bases of the junction unmatched. CDR3 length equals 15 residues. Germline loops: CDR1 MDHEN, CDR2 SYDVKM. The CDR3 sequence: CASNIGQGATDTQYF. DNA for the CDR3: TGTGCCAGCAATATAGGACAGGGGGCAACAGATACGCAGTATTTT.

The genes are TRBV25-1 and TRBJ1-1; no reliable D call. The CDR3 runs 15 residues. Per the germline V gene, CDR1 is MGHDK and CDR2 is SYGVNS. Trimming left V 5 bases short and J 3 bases short, with 16 bases between. CDR3: CASSTLSGYYTEAFF. In nucleotides, the CDR3 is TGTGCCAGCAGTACCCTAAGCGGGTATTACACTGAAGCTTTCTTT.

This sequence joins TRBV2 and TRBJ2-1, with 10 bases fitting TRBD2. V gave up 6 bases and J gave up 10 bases; unmatched junction bases: 9. CDR1 and CDR2 from the germline V gene are SNHLY and FYNNEI. The CDR3 has 14 residues. The CDR3: CASRPTSGAYEQFF. The DNA of the CDR3 is TGTGCCAGCAGGCCTACTAGCGGGGCTTACGAGCAGTTCTTC.

The chain employs TRBV7-2 and TRBJ1-1; TRBD1 aligns across 7 bases. The J segment lost 2 bases and the V segment lost 4 bases, leaving 13 bases of the junction unmatched. The CDR3 consists of 17 residues. The V gene's germline CDR1 is SGHTA and CDR2 FQGNSA. This CDR3 reads CASSSPIYGTDNTEAFF. The CDR3 bases are TGTGCCAGCAGCTCACCAATTTACGGGACAGACAACACTGAAGCTTTCTTT.

V usage is TRBV7-2 and J usage is TRBJ1-2; a possible D gene is TRBD1 (6 bases). The CDR3 totals 12 residues. Germline V gene sequence: CDR1 SGHTA, CDR2 FQGNSA. V was shortened by 6 bases and J by 6 bases, with 11 bases between the two germline ends. CDR3 nucleotides: TGTGCCAGCAGGAGGGGGGGAGATGGCTACACCTTC. This codes for CASRRGGDGYTF.

The J gene is TRBJ2-2, the V gene TRBV6-5, with 7 nucleotides matching TRBD1. Germline assignment: CDR1 MNHEY and CDR2 SVGAGI. The CDR3 extends over 14 amino acids. V lost 4 bases and J lost 7; bases outside the gene matches: 6. In DNA, the CDR3 is TGTGCCAGCAGTTTTCGACAGGGAAACGGGGAGCTGTTTTTT. It yields the protein CASSFRQGNGELFF.